This TCR beta chain was identified during a study of OX40 agonist ivuxolimab in advanced cancers. Study-wide background: Ivuxolimab was delivered to patients intravenously every 2 weeks at doses spanning 0.01 to 10 mg/kg. A partial response was reached by three patients: one with hepatocellular carcinoma and two with cutaneous melanoma.

CDR1 is SEHNR, CDR2 FQNEAQ, per germline (reference sequence). Trimming took 7 bases from V and 0 from J; bases not matched to a gene: 14. The CDR3 is made up of 17 amino acids. TCRdb's copy holds only in-frame clones and misses some; the assay was immunoSEQ multiplex PCR. The sample yields approximately 52,000 clones, roughly 80% seen once. In regard to this clone: Its antigen is undetermined.

The study's findings and limits: The average count of expanded clones was higher among CD8+ T cells than among CD4+. Doses of 0.1 to 3.0 mg/kg were accompanied by clonal expansion of CD4+ and CD8+ blood T cells by week 6.

The receptor comes from an adult with an advanced solid tumor such as melanoma, head and neck, liver or kidney cancer. V gene TRBV7-9 combines with J gene TRBJ1-2; 7 nucleotides line up with TRBD1. The specimen was CD4+ or CD8+ T cells sorted from blood, collected in a trial of the OX40 agonist ivuxolimab. CDR3 residues: CASTNNIGQVSNYGYTF. The CDR3 nucleotides are TGTGCCAGCACCAACAATATCGGACAGGTTTCTAACTATGGCTACACCTTC.